This TCR beta chain derives from a study of long-term antiretroviral therapy in people with HIV. The immunoSEQ assay was v3.0, run at survey level. Sequencing of each sample targeted 40,000-50,000 T-cell genomes. Measured with immunoSEQ multiplex PCR; TCRdb has only the in-frame clones, and not every one. The sample lists 7,500 to 10,000 clones, approximately 80% occurring once. The CDR3 contains 13 residues. V dropped 10 bases and J dropped 5 bases, with 17 bases sitting between them. Germline-derived CDR1 and CDR2 are MNHNS and SASEGT. Held in samples before DNA extraction were roughly 0.95-10 million cryopreserved PBMC. This clone was counted once.

The sample consisted of unsorted PBMCs, taken 0.7 years after starting antiretroviral therapy. This sequence was found in a man between 40 and 49 years old with HIV. This chain links TRBV6-1 with TRBJ1-1, with no clear D. The DNA of the CDR3 is TGTGCCAACGCCGACGGGAGGTGGACTGAAGCTTTCTTT. Protein product: CANADGRWTEAFF.